The next 30 T cell receptor beta chains were all read from a single sample in a study of cytomegalovirus exposure and HLA in healthy donors. Primers included in the PCR were 60 Vbeta and 13 Jbeta primers. TCRdb's table, derived via immunoSEQ multiplex PCR, lists solely in-frame clones and lacks some. Among approximately 110,000 clones listed, over 80% were seen once. The material sequenced was PBMCs. These receptors originate from a man aged 50-60 years in good health and CMV-seronegative.

This sequence joins TRBV5-4 and TRBJ1-2, with TRBD1 identical over 7 bases. The V and J ends lost 2 bases and 3 bases, in that order; junction bases with no gene match: 4. CDR1 and CDR2 from the germline V gene are SGHNT and YYREEE (reference sequence). This CDR3 region has 14 residues. CDR3 sequence: CASSLQGLDYGYTF. The CDR3 nucleotides are TGTGCCAGCAGCTTACAGGGGCTTGACTATGGCTACACCTTC.

The V and J genes are TRBV7-2 and TRBJ2-4; D not certain. CDR3 size: 14 residues. Trimming shortened V by 3 bases and J by 0 bases, and 6 bases separated the two germline ends. The V gene's germline CDR1 is SGHTA and CDR2 FQGNSA. The CDR3 spells CASSFGRAKNIQYF. In DNA, the CDR3 is TGTGCCAGCAGCTTCGGTAGAGCCAAAAACATTCAGTACTTC.

The chain links TRBV6-1 to TRBJ2-7, with D possibly being TRBD1 (6 bases). V was shortened by 1 base and J by 8 bases, with 9 bases between the two germline ends. Per the germline V gene, CDR1 is MNHNS and CDR2 is SASEGT. This CDR3 comprises 12 residues. CDR3 in amino acids: CASSEVGDKQYF. The CDR3 nucleotides read TGTGCCAGCAGTGAAGTAGGGGACAAGCAGTACTTC.

This clone showed up just once. The rearrangement uses TRBV19 and TRBJ1-1, with D possibly TRBD1 on 6 matching bases. CDR1 and CDR2 (germline): LNHDA, SQIVND (reference sequence). V was trimmed by 5 bases and J by 0 bases, leaving 7 bases between them. This CDR3 has 13 residues. The CDR3 region is CASSAGVNTEAFF. The CDR3 bases are TGTGCCAGTAGTGCAGGGGTGAACACTGAAGCTTTCTTT.

This clone has only one observation. This sequence joins TRBV5-5 and TRBJ1-1, with D perhaps matching TRBD1 (6 bases). This CDR3 is 16 amino acids long. The V end was cut by 0 bases, the J end by 5 bases, with 17 bases between. Germline V CDR1 and CDR2: SGHKS, YYEKEE (reference sequence). CDR3 DNA: TGTGCCAGCAGCTTGGGCTGGGGGCCTAAAGATACTGAAGCTTTCTTT. Amino acid sequence: CASSLGWGPKDTEAFF. Full variable domain (remainder filled in from reference TRBV5-5 and TRBJ1-1): DAGVTQSPTHLIKTRGQQVTLRCSPISGHKSVSWYQQVLGQGPQFIFQYYEKEERGRGNFPDRFSARQFPNYSSELNVNALLLGDSALYLCASSLGWGPKDTEAFFGQGTRLTVV.

The CDR3 region has the DNA TGTGCCAGTAGTATAGCGACAGATACGCAGTATTTT. It yields the protein CASSIATDTQYF. The chain uses TRBV19 and TRBJ2-3, with D hard to call. Looked up from germline, CDR1 is LNHDA and CDR2 is SQIVND (reference sequence). Deletions cut 1 base from V and 3 bases from J, with 2 bases between. This CDR3 is 12 amino acids long.

V gene TRBV28 combines with J gene TRBJ1-4; D remains ambiguous. CDR3 size: 15 residues. Trimming removed 4 bases from V and 3 bases from J, with 12 bases in between. Germline-derived CDR1 and CDR2 are MDHEN and SYDVKM. The CDR3 coding sequence is TGTGCCAGCAGTTCGGTCGGGAGGGCTAATGAAAAACTGTTTTTT. Translated, it gives CASSSVGRANEKLFF.

As DNA, the CDR3 is TGCAGCGTTGAAGACCAGGGGGCGGGGGGCTACACCTTC. The encoded protein is CSVEDQGAGGYTF. This chain links TRBV29-1 with TRBJ1-2; TRBD1 agrees at 8 bases. The CDR3 runs 13 residues. Germline assignment: CDR1 SQVTM and CDR2 ANQGSEA. V was clipped by 0 bases and J by 8 bases; unmatched bases: 5. The complete variable domain, with remaining parts taken from reference TRBV29-1 and TRBJ1-2, reads SAVISQKPSRDICQRGTSLTIQCQVDSQVTMMFWYRQQPGQSLTLIATANQGSEATYESGFVIDKFPISRPNLTFSTLTVSNMSPEDSSIYLCSVEDQGAGGYTFGSGTRLTVV.

CDR3 amino acids: CASSADRANEQFF. In DNA, the CDR3 is TGTGCCAGCAGCGCGGACAGGGCCAATGAGCAGTTCTTC. The chain is built from TRBV5-6 and TRBJ2-1, with 8 nucleotides matching TRBD1. V gave up 4 bases and J gave up 6 bases; unmatched junction bases: 3. Germline assignment: CDR1 SGHDT and CDR2 YYEEEE. CDR3 size: 13 residues.

The rearrangement uses TRBV2 and TRBJ2-7, with D possibly matching TRBD1 (6 bases). Looked up from germline, CDR1 is SNHLY and CDR2 is FYNNEI. The length of the CDR3 is 12 residues. V was cut by 6 bases and J by 2 bases, with 8 bases left in between. Here the CDR3 DNA reads TGTGCCAGCAGACAGGGCGCCTACGAGCAGTACTTC. It translates to CASRQGAYEQYF.

CDR3 DNA: TGCGCCAGCAGCCCCAGGGTTTCCTACGAGCAGTACTTC. It is translated as CASSPRVSYEQYF. The chain is built from TRBV5-1 and TRBJ2-7; tentatively, D is TRBD1 (5 bases). Trimming removed 4 bases at V and 1 base at J, with 9 bases between. The length of the CDR3 is 13 residues. Germline V gene sequence: CDR1 SGHRS, CDR2 YFSETQ. Supplemented by reference TRBV5-1 and TRBJ2-7, the full variable domain reads KAGVTQTPRYLIKTRGQQVTLSCSPISGHRSVSWYQQTPGQGLQFLFEYFSETQRNKGNFPGRFSGRQFSNSRSEMNVSTLELGDSALYLCASSPRVSYEQYFGPGTRLTVT.

This chain connects TRBV19 to TRBJ1-5, with D hard to call. Germline V lookup: CDR1 LNHDA, CDR2 SQIVND (reference sequence). V gave up 0 bases and J gave up 5 bases, with 5 bases separating them. There are 13 residues in the CDR3. The CDR3 region has the DNA TGTGCCAGTAGTATAGATTCGGATCAGCCCCAGCATTTT. Its protein product is CASSIDSDQPQHF.

V and J are TRBV28 and TRBJ2-7, with TRBD1 identical over 9 bases. This CDR3 is built from 11 residues. With 10 bases clipped from V and 11 bases from J, the junction kept 9 bases outside the gene matches. Germline V lookup: CDR1 MDHEN, CDR2 SYDVKM. CDR3 in DNA: TGTGCCACCCGTAGTGACAGGGGGAAGTACTTC. It yields the protein CATRSDRGKYF.

The chain employs TRBV5-1 and TRBJ2-3, with 10 bases that match TRBD2. This CDR3 has 17 residues. Trimming at V came to 1 base and at J to 2 bases, leaving 7 bases not matched to a gene. Germline V gene lookup returns CDR1 SGHRS and CDR2 YFSETQ. The CDR3: CASSLFSGGSYTDTQYF. The CDR3 bases are TGCGCCAGCAGCTTGTTTAGCGGGGGGTCCTACACAGATACGCAGTATTTT.

The chain couples TRBV6-1 to TRBJ2-3; the D is unclear. V lost 1 base to trimming and J lost 0 bases, with 14 bases between them. Germline V lookup: CDR1 MNHNS, CDR2 SASEGT. The CDR3 consists of 17 residues. The CDR3 DNA reads as TGTGCCAGCAGTGAAGGGTGGCTGGCCTTAAGCACAGATACGCAGTATTTT. This encodes CASSEGWLALSTDTQYF.

This clone was recorded a few times. The chain uses TRBV7-2 and TRBJ1-4; 8 positions match TRBD1. The CDR3 runs to 15 residues. Germline V gene sequence: CDR1 SGHTA, CDR2 FQGNSA. Trimming took 4 bases from V and 7 from J; bases not matched to a gene: 8. CDR3 region: CASSSDRGAGEKLFF. The CDR3 DNA reads TGTGCCAGCAGCTCCGACAGGGGCGCAGGTGAAAAACTGTTTTTT.

This clone was seen a single time. The CDR3 is CASSLAGTSGSMADTQYF. CDR3 coding DNA: TGCGCCAGCAGCTTGGCCGGGACTAGCGGGAGTATGGCAGATACGCAGTATTTT. The gene calls are TRBV5-1 and TRBJ2-3; 14 bases map to TRBD2. There are 18 residues in the CDR3. J lost 4 bases, V lost 0 bases, and 7 bases had no gene match. Germline V CDR1 and CDR2: SGHRS, YFSETQ.

The chain joins TRBV7-9 to TRBJ2-3, with a weak D call TRBD1 (6 bases). With 7 bases removed from V and 8 bases from J, the gap between germline ends came to 16 bases. Per the germline V gene, CDR1 is SEHNR and CDR2 is FQNEAQ (reference sequence). This CDR3 contains 13 residues. The DNA of the CDR3 is TGTGCCAGCATTGAAACAGGGCCCGGTACGCAGTATTTT. It codes for CASIETGPGTQYF.

The chain is built from TRBV7-2 and TRBJ2-6; D gene ambiguous. This CDR3 is built from 15 residues. The germline CDR1 and CDR2 sequences are SGHTA and FQGNSA. The V end was cut by 0 bases, the J end by 4 bases, with 7 bases between. The DNA of the CDR3 is TGTGCCAGCAGCTTAGCCTCCCCGGGGGCCAACGTCCTGACTTTC. This gives the protein CASSLASPGANVLTF. The whole variable domain, filled in from reference TRBV7-2 and TRBJ2-6, reads GAGVSQSPSNKVTEKGKDVELRCDPISGHTALYWYRQSLGQGLEFLIYFQGNSAPDKSGLPSDRFSAERTGGSVSTLTIQRTQQEDSAVYLCASSLASPGANVLTFGAGSRLTVL.

To note about this clone: One end of the junction fails to match germline, which may point to a read error. The chain joins TRBV7-9 to TRBJ2-2; D might be TRBD2 (5 bases). The germline V gene encodes CDR1 SEHNR and CDR2 FQNEAQ (reference sequence). The CDR3 covers 11 residues. The CDR3 reads CSSSPGGELFF. The CDR3 region has the DNA TGTTCCAGCAGCCCGGGAGGGGAGCTGTTTTTT.

This sequence joins TRBV30 and TRBJ1-5; possibly TRBD1 for D (5 bases). The ends were cut back, 2 bases at V and 2 bases at J, with 19 bases in the middle. Germline CDR1 GTSNPN, CDR2 SVGIG (reference sequence). The CDR3 is 17 residues long. The CDR3 region has the DNA TGTGCCTGGAGTCCCCTGGGGCATTCCAGAGGCAATCAGCCCCAGCATTTT. Translated: CAWSPLGHSRGNQPQHF.

V gene TRBV4-2 combines with J gene TRBJ2-2; 13 bases are shared with TRBD2. The J segment lost 4 bases and the V segment lost 1 base, leaving 6 bases of the junction unmatched. CDR3 length equals 18 residues. Germline CDR1 and CDR2: LGHNA and YNFKEQ. The CDR3 DNA sequence: TGTGCCAGCAGCCAAGGGACTAGCGGGAGTGGGATCACCGGGGAGCTGTTTTTT. Its translation: CASSQGTSGSGITGELFF.

CDR3 DNA sequence: TGTGCCACCAGCAGAGGTGCCGGAGCCTACGAGCAGTACTTC. Its protein is CATSRGAGAYEQYF. The V gene is TRBV15, the J gene TRBJ2-7; D is uncertain. The CDR3 is made up of 14 amino acids. Germline V lookup: CDR1 LNHNV, CDR2 YYDKDF (reference sequence). V was shortened by 1 base and J by 2 bases, with 9 bases between the two germline ends.

This chain links TRBV5-1 with TRBJ2-1; the match to TRBD2 covers 7 bases. This CDR3 is 17 amino acids long. Germline loops: CDR1 SGHRS, CDR2 YFSETQ. V lost 0 bases and J lost 3; bases outside the gene matches: 9. The CDR3 here is CASSLAGGVAGYNEQFF. The CDR3 bases are TGCGCCAGCAGCTTGGCGGGGGGTGTAGCGGGCTACAATGAGCAGTTCTTC.

This clone is a singleton in its sample. J is TRBJ2-3 and V is TRBV9, with TRBD1 matching 9 bases. V lost 4 bases and J lost 4; bases outside the gene matches: 7. Looked up from germline, CDR1 is SGDLS and CDR2 is YYNGEE. The CDR3 has 15 residues. The CDR3 sequence: CASSPQTGGPDTQYF. For the CDR3, the DNA is TGTGCCAGCAGCCCCCAGACAGGGGGTCCAGATACGCAGTATTTT.

This clone was observed once. The rearrangement joins TRBV5-1 to TRBJ1-6, with a possible D match to TRBD1 (6 bases). This CDR3 has 17 amino acids. The germline CDR1 and CDR2 sequences are SGHRS and YFSETQ. V was pared by 0 bases and J by 8 bases, with 18 bases between. CDR3 region: CASSLGGLADGDSPLHF. The DNA of the CDR3 is TGCGCCAGCAGCTTGGGGGGGCTGGCGGACGGTGATTCACCCCTCCACTTT.

The J gene is TRBJ2-1, the V gene TRBV5-1; TRBD2 agrees at 12 bases. Germline V lookup: CDR1 SGHRS, CDR2 YFSETQ. The ends lost 4 bases at V and 9 bases at J; junction bases unmatched: 11. The CDR3 contains 16 residues. The CDR3 sequence: CASSPGLAGSSREQFF. CDR3 nucleotide sequence: TGCGCCAGCAGCCCCGGACTAGCGGGATCGTCCCGTGAGCAGTTCTTC.

The genes are TRBV11-1 and TRBJ1-4, with D maybe TRBD1 (5 bases). CDR3 size: 15 residues. V lost 5 bases and J 5 bases, leaving 15 bases between the germline ends. The germline V gene encodes CDR1 SGHAT and CDR2 FQDESV (reference sequence). The CDR3 spells CASSLPLGGNEKLFF. The CDR3 bases are TGTGCCAGCAGCCTACCCCTTGGGGGGAATGAAAAACTGTTTTTT.

The chain couples TRBV25-1 to TRBJ1-1; the match to TRBD1 covers 9 bases. Germline V lookup: CDR1 MGHDK, CDR2 SYGVNS. The CDR3 length is 14 residues. V was pared by 0 bases and J by 9 bases, with 5 bases of the junction left unmatched. CDR3 DNA: TGTGCCAGCAGTGAATATAAGGACAGGGGAAAAGCTTTCTTT. It is translated as CASSEYKDRGKAFF.

The rearrangement links TRBV5-1 to TRBJ1-3; 7 nucleotides align to TRBD1. Per the germline V gene, CDR1 is SGHRS and CDR2 is YFSETQ. V lost 1 base and J lost 4; bases outside the gene matches: 5. This CDR3 comprises 15 residues. The CDR3 protein is CASSLTGATGNTIYF. The CDR3, as DNA: TGCGCCAGCAGCTTGACAGGGGCTACCGGAAACACCATATATTTT.